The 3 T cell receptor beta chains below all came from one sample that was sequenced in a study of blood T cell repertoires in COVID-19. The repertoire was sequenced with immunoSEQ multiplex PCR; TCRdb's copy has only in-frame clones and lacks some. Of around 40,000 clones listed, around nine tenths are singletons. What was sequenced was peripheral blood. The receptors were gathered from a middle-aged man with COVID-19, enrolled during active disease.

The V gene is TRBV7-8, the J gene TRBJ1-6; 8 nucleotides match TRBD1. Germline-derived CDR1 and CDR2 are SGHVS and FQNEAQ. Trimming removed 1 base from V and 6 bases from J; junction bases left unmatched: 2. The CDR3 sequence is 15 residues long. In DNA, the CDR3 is TGTGCCAGCAGCTTAGGGCAGGGGGCTAATTCACCCCTCCACTTT. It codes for CASSLGQGANSPLHF.

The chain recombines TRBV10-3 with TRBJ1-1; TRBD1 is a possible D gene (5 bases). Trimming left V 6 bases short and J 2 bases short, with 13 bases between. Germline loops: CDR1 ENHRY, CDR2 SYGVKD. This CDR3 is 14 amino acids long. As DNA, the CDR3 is TGTGCCATCAGGGGGACGGGAGGAAACACTGAAGCTTTCTTT. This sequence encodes CAIRGTGGNTEAFF.

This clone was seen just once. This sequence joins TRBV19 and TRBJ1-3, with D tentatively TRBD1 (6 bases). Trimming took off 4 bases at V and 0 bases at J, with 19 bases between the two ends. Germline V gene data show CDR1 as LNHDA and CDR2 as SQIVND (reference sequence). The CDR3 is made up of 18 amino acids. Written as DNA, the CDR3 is TGTGCCAGTAGTAACCTAAAGCGGGGGGCGAGCTCTGGAAACACCATATATTTT. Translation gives CASSNLKRGASSGNTIYF.